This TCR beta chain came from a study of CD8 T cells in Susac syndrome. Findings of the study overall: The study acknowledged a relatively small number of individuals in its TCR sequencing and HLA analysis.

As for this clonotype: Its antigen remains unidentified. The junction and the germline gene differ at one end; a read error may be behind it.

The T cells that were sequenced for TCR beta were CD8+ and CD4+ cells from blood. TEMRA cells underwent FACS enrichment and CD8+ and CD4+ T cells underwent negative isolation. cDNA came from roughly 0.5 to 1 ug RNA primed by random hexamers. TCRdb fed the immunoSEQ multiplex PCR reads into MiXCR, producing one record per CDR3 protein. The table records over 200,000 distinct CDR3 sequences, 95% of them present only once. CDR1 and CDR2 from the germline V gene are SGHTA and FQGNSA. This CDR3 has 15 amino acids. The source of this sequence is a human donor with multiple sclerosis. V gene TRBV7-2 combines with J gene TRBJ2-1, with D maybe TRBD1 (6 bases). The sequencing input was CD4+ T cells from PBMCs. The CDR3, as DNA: TGTGCCAGCTGCTTTCTGACAGGATCTAGGAATGAGCAGTTCTTC. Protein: CASCFLTGSRNEQFF.